This note documents a single T cell receptor beta chain sequence. Here immunoSEQ multiplex PCR was the method, and the copy in TCRdb shows in-frame clones only, minus some. The data show around 57,000 clones, 92% seen once. These data originate in a study of T cell changes during pregnancy in multiple sclerosis. This sample comprised CD4+ T cells from peripheral blood mononuclear cells, obtained in the third trimester of pregnancy. This clonotype was sampled from a female donor with multiple sclerosis, enrolled in a pregnancy study.

The chain's CDR3 is CASSQTGISNQPQHF. DNA for the CDR3: TGTGCCAGTAGTCAGACAGGGATAAGCAATCAGCCCCAGCATTTT. J is TRBJ1-5 and V is TRBV19; 7 bases are shared with TRBD1. Germline assignment: CDR1 LNHDA and CDR2 SQIVND (reference sequence). CDR3 size: 15 residues. After removal of 5 bases from V and 1 base from J, the junction contained 5 bases not matched to a gene.